The 8 T cell receptor beta chains in this list originate from one sample, sequenced in a study of CD4 T cells in relation to SARS-CoV-2 and coronaviruses. These TCRs' antigens remain unknown. Assay: immunoSEQ multiplex PCR; the TCRdb copy retains only in-frame clones and omits some. In the table there are fewer than 45,000 clones, 84% of which are singletons. The sample was naive CD4+ T cells from PBMCs, cultured in vitro. Subset denoted: naive CD4+ T cells isolated by negative enrichment. The receptors stem from an adult with COVID-19.

This clone was recorded a few times. The chain employs TRBV29-1 and TRBJ2-2, with TRBD2 as a possible D gene (5 bases). The CDR3 covers 13 residues. V lost 3 bases and J lost 1, with 6 bases in between. Looked up from germline, CDR1 is SQVTM and CDR2 is ANQGSEA. The chain's CDR3 is CSVDAGNTGELFF. The CDR3 coding sequence is TGCAGCGTTGACGCGGGGAACACCGGGGAGCTGTTTTTT.

The chain uses TRBV3-1 (or the pseudogene TRBV3-2) and TRBJ2-7; D is perhaps TRBD2 (5 bases). V lost 1 base to trimming and J lost 3 bases, with 7 bases between them. The CDR3 is made up of 13 amino acids. Germline V CDR1 and CDR2: LGHDT, YNNKEL (reference sequence). Here the CDR3 reads CASSQAGLYEQYF. The CDR3 nucleotides read TGTGCCAGCAGCCAAGCCGGACTCTACGAGCAGTACTTC.

This chain links TRBV7-9 with TRBJ2-1; maybe TRBD2 (6 bases). Trimming removed 5 bases at V and 9 bases at J, with 23 bases between. The CDR3 sequence is 16 residues long. Per the germline V gene, CDR1 is SEHNR and CDR2 is FQNEAQ (reference sequence). The CDR3 spells CASSPLGGEAQGEQFF. DNA for the CDR3: TGTGCCAGCAGCCCGTTGGGGGGAGAGGCCCAAGGTGAGCAGTTCTTC.

The gene calls are TRBV18 and TRBJ2-7; tentative D call: TRBD1 (6 bases). Germline-derived CDR1 and CDR2 are KGHSH and LQKENI. The V and J ends lost 3 bases and 1 base respectively, with 16 bases between them. The CDR3 spans 16 residues. CDR3 sequence: CASSPVRSGVSYEQYF. The CDR3 nucleotides are TGTGCCAGCTCACCCGTGCGATCAGGGGTTTCCTACGAGCAGTACTTC. The full variable domain, with the rest looked up from reference TRBV18 and TRBJ2-7, is NAGVMQNPRHLVRRRGQEARLRCSPMKGHSHVYWYRQLPEEGLKFMVYLQKENIIDESGMPKERFSAEFPKEGPSILRIQQVVRGDSAAYFCASSPVRSGVSYEQYFGPGTRLTVT.

By its share, this clone is medium-sized (0.01 to 0.1%). The gene calls are TRBV28 and TRBJ2-6, with D tentatively TRBD2 (6 bases). Germline values: CDR1 MDHEN, CDR2 SYDVKM. The ends were cut back, 4 bases at V and 0 bases at J, with 10 bases in the middle. This CDR3 contains 16 residues. This CDR3 reads CASSSGESSGANVLTF. The DNA of the CDR3 is TGTGCCAGCAGTTCGGGAGAGAGCTCTGGGGCCAACGTCCTGACTTTC.

The chain uses TRBV11-2 and TRBJ2-5, with 12 bases lining up with TRBD2. The ends lost 3 bases at V and 4 bases at J; junction bases unmatched: 6. This CDR3 region has 16 residues. In germline, CDR1 is SGHAT, CDR2 FQNNGV. The CDR3 here is CASSLRLAGVSETQYF. The CDR3 coding sequence is TGTGCCAGCAGCTTGAGACTAGCGGGAGTTTCAGAGACCCAGTACTTC.

J is TRBJ2-3 and V is TRBV5-5, with a possible D match to TRBD1 (5 bases). There are 14 residues in the CDR3. Trimming cost V 6 bases and J 1 base, with 12 bases left between them. Germline V gene sequence: CDR1 SGHKS, CDR2 YYEKEE (reference sequence). DNA of the CDR3: TGTGCCAGCACCAGGGTATGGGGCACAGATACGCAGTATTTT. Translating it yields CASTRVWGTDTQYF.

This clone came up a few times. The chain recombines TRBV4-1 with TRBJ2-5; D is unclear. From germline, CDR1 is MGHRA and CDR2 YSYEKL. The CDR3 is 14 residues long. The ends were cut back, 1 base at V and 3 bases at J, with 9 bases in the middle. In nucleotides, the CDR3 is TGCGCCAGCAGCCAAGCGAGCAGAGAAGAGACCCAGTACTTC. Its protein is CASSQASREETQYF.